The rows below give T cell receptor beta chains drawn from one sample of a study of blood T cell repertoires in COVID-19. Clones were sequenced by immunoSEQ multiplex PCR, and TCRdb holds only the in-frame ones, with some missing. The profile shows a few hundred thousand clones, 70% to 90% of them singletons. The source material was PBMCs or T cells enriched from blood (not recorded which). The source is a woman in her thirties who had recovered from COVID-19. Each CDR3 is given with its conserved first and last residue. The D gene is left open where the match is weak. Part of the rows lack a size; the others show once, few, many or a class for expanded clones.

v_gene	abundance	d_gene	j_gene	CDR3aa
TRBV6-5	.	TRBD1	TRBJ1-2	CASTQDRDYGYTF
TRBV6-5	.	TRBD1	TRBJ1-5	CASRGTGNSNQPQHF
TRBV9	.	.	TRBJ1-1	CASRPPRDPRPMNTEAFF
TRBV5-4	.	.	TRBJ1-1	CASSQDSGMNTEAFF
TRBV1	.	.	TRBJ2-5	CTSSQDIGGAQETQYF
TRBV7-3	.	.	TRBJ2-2	CASSSHLGVVGELFF
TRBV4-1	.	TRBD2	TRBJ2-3	CASSQVAGATDTQYF
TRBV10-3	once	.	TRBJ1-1	CAIMGQGGKNTEAFF
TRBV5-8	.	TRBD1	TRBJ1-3	CASSLGQGLFGNTIYF
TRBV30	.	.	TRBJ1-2	CAWTQGWDYGYTF
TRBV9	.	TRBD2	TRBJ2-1	CASSSGLAGGQSSYNEQFF
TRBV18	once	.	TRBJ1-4	CASSPGSEKLFF
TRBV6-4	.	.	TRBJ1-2	CASSDSGGNHYGYTF
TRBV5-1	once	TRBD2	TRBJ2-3	CASSLRGTSGDTQYF
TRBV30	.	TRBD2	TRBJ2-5	CAWSVLASGKETQYF
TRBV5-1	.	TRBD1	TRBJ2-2	CASSPSDRGYTGELFF
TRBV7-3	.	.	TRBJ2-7	CASSLSGSSYEQYF
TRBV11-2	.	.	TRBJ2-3	CASSHLRQINTDTQYF
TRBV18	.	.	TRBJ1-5	CASSPGGDQPQHF
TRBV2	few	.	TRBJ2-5	CASSEVGAETQYF
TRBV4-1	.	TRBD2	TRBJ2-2	CASSQITSGLNTGELFF
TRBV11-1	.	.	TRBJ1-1	CASSAKEFPENTEAFF
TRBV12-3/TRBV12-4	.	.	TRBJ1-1	CASSLAAGTEAFF
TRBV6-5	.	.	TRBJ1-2	CASSYSEANYGYTF
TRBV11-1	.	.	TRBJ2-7	CASSGGRDNREQYF
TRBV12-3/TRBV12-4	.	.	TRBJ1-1	CASSLRGNTEAFF
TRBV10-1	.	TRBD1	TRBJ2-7	CASSETGGSYEQYF
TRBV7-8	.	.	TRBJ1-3	CASSSGERGNTIYF
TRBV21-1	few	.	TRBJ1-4	CASSIYRGGEKLFF
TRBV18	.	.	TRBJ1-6	CASSPRGLSSYNSPLHF
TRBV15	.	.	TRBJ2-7	CATSRDELDLYRAGVYEQYF
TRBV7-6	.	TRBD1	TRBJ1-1	CASSPGTGLSTEAFF
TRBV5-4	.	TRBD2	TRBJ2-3	CASSSIAGGNTDTQYF
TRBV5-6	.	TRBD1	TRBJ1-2	CASRRRTGYYGYTF
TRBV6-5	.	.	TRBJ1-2	CASSYSSRETYGYTF
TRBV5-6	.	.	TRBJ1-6	CASSLVTILNSPLHF
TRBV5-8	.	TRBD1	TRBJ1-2	CASSLSSGTGGARRDGYTF
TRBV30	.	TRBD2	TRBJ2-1	CAWSVRPSGKLGYEQFF
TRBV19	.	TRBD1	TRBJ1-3	CASSIRAGTGGNSGNTIYF
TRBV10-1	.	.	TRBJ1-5	CASSDGVNQPQHF
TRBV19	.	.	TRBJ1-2	CASRDGGQLNYGYTF
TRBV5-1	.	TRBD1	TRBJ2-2	CASSLAQGDTGELFF
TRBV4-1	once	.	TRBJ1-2	CASSQDVGAHGYTF
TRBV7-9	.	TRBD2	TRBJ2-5	CASSLFGGGLHSQETQYF
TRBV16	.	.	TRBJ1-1	CASSQARGPNTEAFF
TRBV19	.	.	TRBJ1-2	CASSPGGGYPYGYTF
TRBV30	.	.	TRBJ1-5	CAWSVFQGRQPQHF
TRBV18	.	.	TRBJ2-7	CASSPNPTRDEQYF
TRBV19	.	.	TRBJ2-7	CASSGTSSYEQYF
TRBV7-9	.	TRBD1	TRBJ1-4	CASSPPGTGNEKLFF
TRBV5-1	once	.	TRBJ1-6	CASSLRVRQYNSPLHF
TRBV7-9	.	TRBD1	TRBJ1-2	CASSEPGQNYGYTF
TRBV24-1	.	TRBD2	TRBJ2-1	CATSGEGLNEQFF